Listed below are T cell receptor beta chains from one sample, sequenced in a study of response to subunit inactivated influenza vaccine. In TCRdb, the RT-PCR reads were re-called with MiXCR into one record per CDR3 protein. This table holds about 780,000 distinct CDR3 sequences, around a sixth found once. Here the sequenced sample was PBMCs from blood, taken roughly 5 days after vaccination. The source of these receptors is a middle-aged man who received an inactivated influenza vaccine. CDR3s include the opening cysteine and the closing phenylalanine or tryptophan. The D gene is left open where the match is weak. Part of the rows lack a size; the others show once, few, many or a class for expanded clones.

j_call,v_call,d_call,clone_size,cdr3_aa,cdr3_nt
TRBJ1-3,TRBV7-2,NA,NA,CASSYVGEPGNTIYF,TGTGCCAGCAGCTATGTGGGTGAACCCGGAAACACCATATATTTT
TRBJ2-5,TRBV6-1,NA,NA,CASRAYDQETQYF,TGTGCCAGCAGGGCCTACGACCAAGAGACCCAGTACTTC
TRBJ2-7,TRBV6-1,TRBD1,few,CASSRSGRDRAYEQYF,TGTGCCAGCAGTCGCAGTGGCCGGGACAGGGCCTACGAGCAGTACTTC
TRBJ1-3,TRBV2,NA,NA,CASSALLFGNTIYF,TGTGCCAGCAGTGCACTCCTATTCGGAAACACCATATATTTT
TRBJ2-7,TRBV12-3/TRBV12-4,NA,few,CASSLGRILYEQYF,TGTGCCAGCAGTTTAGGGCGGATACTCTACGAGCAGTACTTC
TRBJ2-3,TRBV7-2,NA,few,CASSFMRVADTQYF,TGTGCCAGCAGCTTCATGCGGGTTGCAGATACGCAGTATTTT
TRBJ2-6,TRBV24-1,NA,NA,CATSAGISGANVLTF,TGTGCCACCAGTGCCGGGATCTCTGGGGCCAACGTCCTGACTTTC
TRBJ2-7,TRBV7-9,NA,NA,CASSLVVLGVESNEQYF,TGTGCCAGCAGCTTAGTGGTACTCGGGGTGGAATCGAACGAGCAGTACTTC
TRBJ2-1,TRBV7-9,TRBD2,few,CASSLSLAGVVNEQFF,TGTGCCAGCAGCTTAAGTCTAGCGGGAGTTGTGAATGAGCAGTTCTTC
TRBJ1-5,TRBV4-2,NA,few,CASSQDSTRRDQPQHF,TGTGCCAGCAGCCAAGACTCGACAAGAAGGGATCAGCCCCAGCATTTT
TRBJ2-5,TRBV5-1,TRBD1,few,CASRLGQGVQYF,TGCGCCAGCAGGTTGGGACAGGGGGTCCAGTACTTC
TRBJ1-5,TRBV29-1,NA,few,CSATLGGSNQPQHF,TGCAGCGCAACGCTCGGGGGGAGCAATCAGCCCCAGCATTTT
TRBJ2-1,TRBV29-1,NA,few,CSVPASGIDEQFF,TGCAGCGTCCCGGCGTCCGGGATCGATGAGCAGTTCTTC
TRBJ2-3,TRBV20-1,NA,NA,CSAYGGGLTDTQYF,TGCAGTGCTTATGGTGGGGGCTTGACAGATACGCAGTATTTT
TRBJ2-7,TRBV20-1,TRBD2,few,CSAGGLAGAWEQYF,TGCAGTGCTGGGGGACTAGCGGGAGCTTGGGAGCAGTACTTC
TRBJ2-7,TRBV5-1,TRBD2,NA,CASSLRSGRARNLGYEQYF,TGCGCCAGCAGCTTGCGAAGCGGGAGAGCTCGTAACCTCGGTTACGAGCAGTACTTC
TRBJ2-2,TRBV12-3/TRBV12-4,NA,few,CASSTITGELFF,TGTGCCAGCAGTACGATCACCGGGGAGCTGTTTTTT
TRBJ1-1,TRBV12-3/TRBV12-4,NA,few,CASSLGGHRAFF,TGTGCCAGCAGTTTGGGGGGGCACAGGGCTTTCTTT
TRBJ2-7,TRBV28,TRBD1,few,CASSYQGQGGEQYF,TGTGCCAGCAGTTACCAGGGACAGGGAGGCGAGCAGTACTTC
TRBJ2-3,TRBV20-1,NA,NA,CSATDPRGGTDTQYF,TGCAGTGCTACGGACCCTCGGGGAGGCACAGATACGCAGTATTTT
TRBJ2-3,TRBV5-6,NA,NA,CASSLARTFAASSTDTQYF,TGTGCCAGCAGCTTGGCTCGGACGTTTGCAGCCTCTAGCACAGATACGCAGTATTTT
TRBJ1-1,TRBV20-1,NA,NA,CSARGWPGVLTEAFF,TGCAGTGCTAGAGGTTGGCCAGGGGTTTTGACTGAAGCTTTCTTT
TRBJ2-4,TRBV20-1,TRBD2,NA,CSAKRGASKNIQYF,TGCAGTGCTAAGCGGGGAGCCTCCAAAAACATTCAGTACTTC
TRBJ1-6,TRBV7-2,TRBD1,few,CASSLAGTGLNSPLHF,TGTGCCAGCAGCTTAGCTGGGACAGGGCTTAATTCACCCCTCCACTTT
TRBJ2-3,TRBV20-1,TRBD2,NA,CSARAQWTSGREMGRFFTDTQYF,TGCAGTGCTAGGGCCCAATGGACTAGCGGGAGAGAGATGGGGCGGTTTTTCACAGATACGCAGTATTTT
TRBJ2-3,TRBV20-1,TRBD2,NA,CSAREWSGRLADTQYF,TGCAGTGCTAGAGAGTGGAGCGGGAGGTTGGCAGATACGCAGTATTTT
TRBJ2-1,TRBV24-1,NA,few,CATSGLGGEIPNYNEQFF,TGTGCCACCAGTGGCCTAGGGGGGGAAATTCCTAACTACAATGAGCAGTTCTTC
TRBJ2-5,TRBV5-1,NA,NA,CATSFQSPQETQYF,TGCGCCACCAGCTTCCAGTCACCACAAGAGACCCAGTACTTC
TRBJ1-2,TRBV6-2/TRBV6-3,NA,NA,CASRTGPTGYTF,TGTGCCAGCAGGACCGGGCCCACGGGCTACACCTTC
TRBJ2-5,TRBV5-1,NA,few,CASSPTGETQYF,TGCGCCAGCAGCCCGACCGGGGAGACCCAGTACTTC
TRBJ2-5,TRBV2,NA,NA,CASSDFNREQETQYF,TGTGCCAGCAGTGATTTTAACCGGGAGCAAGAGACCCAGTACTTC
TRBJ1-5,TRBV12-3/TRBV12-4,NA,few,CASSFLYSGVGQPQHF,TGTGCCAGCAGTTTCCTCTATTCAGGGGTCGGGCAGCCCCAGCATTTT
TRBJ2-1,TRBV2,TRBD2,once,CAGGGGLGNEQFF,TGTGCCGGGGGGGGAGGACTCGGCAATGAGCAGTTCTTC
TRBJ2-5,TRBV15,NA,NA,CATSRDGSAGETQYF,TGTGCCACCAGCAGAGATGGCAGTGCAGGGGAGACCCAGTACTTC
TRBJ2-7,TRBV20-1,NA,few,CSARDGATYEQYF,TGCAGTGCTAGAGATGGTGCAACCTACGAGCAGTACTTC
TRBJ1-4,TRBV20-1,NA,few,CSARDLGKGEKLFF,TGCAGTGCTAGAGATCTGGGGAAGGGCGAAAAACTGTTTTTT
TRBJ2-1,TRBV28,TRBD2,few,CASSPPPSGNNEQFF,TGTGCCAGCAGCCCCCCGCCTAGCGGGAACAATGAGCAGTTCTTC
TRBJ2-1,TRBV6-1,TRBD1,NA,CASSEPGQENNEQFF,TGTGCCAGCAGTGAACCAGGACAGGAAAACAATGAGCAGTTCTTC
TRBJ1-2,TRBV20-1,NA,NA,CSARDGGSIPYGYTF,TGCAGTGCTAGAGACGGGGGATCCATCCCCTATGGCTACACCTTC
TRBJ2-3,TRBV18,NA,NA,CASSRASVDTQYF,TGTGCCAGCTCACGCGCGTCGGTAGATACGCAGTATTTT
TRBJ2-1,TRBV7-2,TRBD1,NA,CASSLAVQGVDEQFF,TGTGCCAGCAGCTTAGCGGTACAGGGGGTTGATGAGCAGTTCTTC
TRBJ2-1,TRBV4-2,NA,many,CASSHPLDNEQFF,TGTGCCAGCAGCCATCCTCTTGACAATGAGCAGTTCTTC
TRBJ1-5,TRBV12-3/TRBV12-4,TRBD1,NA,CASRAGQGVEQPQHF,TGTGCCAGCAGGGCCGGACAGGGGGTGGAACAGCCCCAGCATTTT
TRBJ2-1,TRBV6-5,NA,NA,CASSSAGASSYNEQFF,TGTGCCAGCAGTTCTGCAGGCGCTAGCTCCTACAATGAGCAGTTCTTC
TRBJ2-5,TRBV7-2,TRBD2,NA,CASSLFLAGGPETQYF,TGTGCCAGCAGCTTATTCTTAGCGGGAGGGCCGGAGACCCAGTACTTC
TRBJ1-1,TRBV20-1,TRBD1,few,CSARGYRGLNTEAFF,TGCAGTGCTAGAGGCTACAGGGGATTGAACACTGAAGCTTTCTTT
TRBJ2-1,TRBV2,TRBD2,few,CASIRTSALTSGGADNEQFF,TGTGCCAGCATTCGAACCTCCGCGTTAACTAGCGGGGGGGCAGACAATGAGCAGTTCTTC
TRBJ2-5,TRBV20-1,TRBD1,few,CSAITGGWQETQYF,TGCAGTGCTATCACAGGGGGCTGGCAAGAGACCCAGTACTTC
TRBJ2-3,TRBV20-1,TRBD2,few,CSAGAWTSGATDTQYF,TGCAGTGCTGGAGCCTGGACTAGCGGTGCCACAGATACGCAGTATTTT
TRBJ1-2,TRBV6-5,NA,few,CASSYGHAGGYTF,TGTGCCAGCAGTTACGGTCACGCAGGGGGCTACACCTTC
TRBJ2-7,TRBV7-6,TRBD2,NA,CASSPFRTSGRASYEQYF,TGTGCCAGCAGCCCGTTTCGGACTAGCGGGAGGGCCTCCTACGAGCAGTACTTC
TRBJ2-5,TRBV3-1,NA,NA,CASSRRDYQETQYF,TGTGCCAGCAGCCGAAGGGACTACCAAGAGACCCAGTACTTC
TRBJ2-3,TRBV10-2,NA,many,CASSGALDTDTQYF,TGCGCCAGCAGTGGAGCGCTCGACACAGATACGCAGTATTTT
TRBJ2-3,TRBV12-3/TRBV12-4,NA,few,CASSGRGGFADTQYF,TGTGCCAGCAGCGGGAGAGGAGGGTTCGCAGATACGCAGTATTTT
TRBJ2-4,TRBV12-3/TRBV12-4,NA,NA,CASSWDARVKNIQYF,TGTGCCAGCAGTTGGGACGCTAGGGTCAAAAACATTCAGTACTTC
TRBJ2-1,TRBV20-1,NA,few,CSATLPPQQFF,TGCAGTGCTACCCTCCCCCCCCAGCAGTTCTTC
TRBJ2-1,TRBV20-1,TRBD2,NA,CRTLAGGYNEQFF,TGCAGGACCCTAGCGGGGGGGTACAATGAGCAGTTCTTC